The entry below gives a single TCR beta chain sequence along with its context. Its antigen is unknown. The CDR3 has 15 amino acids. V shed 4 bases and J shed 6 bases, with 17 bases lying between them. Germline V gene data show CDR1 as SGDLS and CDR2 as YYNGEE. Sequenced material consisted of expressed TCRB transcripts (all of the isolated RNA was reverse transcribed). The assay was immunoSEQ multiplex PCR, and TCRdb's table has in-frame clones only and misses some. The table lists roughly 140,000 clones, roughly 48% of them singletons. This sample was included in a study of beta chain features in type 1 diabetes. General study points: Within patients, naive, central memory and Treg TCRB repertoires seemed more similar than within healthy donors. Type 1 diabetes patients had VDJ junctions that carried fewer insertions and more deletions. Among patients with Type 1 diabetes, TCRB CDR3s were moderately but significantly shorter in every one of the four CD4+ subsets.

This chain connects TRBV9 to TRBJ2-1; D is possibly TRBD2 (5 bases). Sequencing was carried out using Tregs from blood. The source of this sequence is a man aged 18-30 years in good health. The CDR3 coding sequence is TGTGCCAGCAGCCCCCAACTAGGATACGGCAATGAGCAGTTCTTC. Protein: CASSPQLGYGNEQFF.